These 10 T cell receptor beta chains were all obtained from the same sample, sequenced in a study of blood T cell repertoires in COVID-19. TCRdb's table, derived via immunoSEQ multiplex PCR, lists solely in-frame clones and lacks some. The sample yields fewer than 85,000 clones, roughly 70% seen once. What was sequenced was peripheral blood. The source of these receptors is a human donor with acute or convalescent COVID-19. The donor label of this sample is uncertain.

This chain links TRBV15 with TRBJ1-5, with 7 bases fitting TRBD1. Per the germline V gene, CDR1 is LNHNV and CDR2 is YYDKDF (reference sequence). The CDR3 length is 14 residues. Unmatched junction bases numbered 2, after V lost 3 bases and J lost 3 bases. CDR3 nucleotide sequence: TGTGCCACCAGCAGGGGACAGTACAATCAGCCCCAGCATTTT. It translates to CATSRGQYNQPQHF.

V gene TRBV15 combines with J gene TRBJ1-5; D may be TRBD1 (5 bases). Germline lookup yields CDR1 LNHNV and CDR2 YYDKDF (reference sequence). Trimming stripped 1 base from V and 1 base from J, with 11 bases between. The CDR3 length is 16 residues. This CDR3 reads CATSRVGGISNQPQHF. The CDR3 DNA reads TGTGCCACCAGCAGAGTTGGGGGGATCAGCAATCAGCCCCAGCATTTT.

The chain couples TRBV5-1 to TRBJ2-5; D is possibly TRBD1 (5 bases). Germline lookup yields CDR1 SGHRS and CDR2 YFSETQ. CDR3 length: 15 residues. V was pared by 4 bases and J by 5 bases, with 18 bases between. CDR3 loop: CASSREYQGGETQYF. The CDR3 DNA sequence: TGCGCCAGCAGCAGGGAATATCAGGGTGGGGAGACCCAGTACTTC.

The DNA of the CDR3 is TGTGCCAGCAGCCCGCTCCCAGGCGAGCAGTACTTC. Translation: CASSPLPGEQYF. This chain connects TRBV5-4 to TRBJ2-7; D ambiguous. The CDR3 is made up of 12 amino acids. V lost 4 bases and J lost 6, with 11 bases in between. Germline V gene lookup returns CDR1 SGHNT and CDR2 YYREEE (reference sequence).

This clone was seen more than once but under ten times. V usage is TRBV19 and J usage is TRBJ2-7; D is perhaps TRBD1 (6 bases). In germline, CDR1 is LNHDA, CDR2 SQIVND (reference sequence). The length of the CDR3 is 15 residues. V gave up 1 base and J gave up 0 bases, with 10 bases separating them. CDR3 amino acids: CASSIVHRDSYEQYF. The CDR3 nucleotides are TGTGCCAGTAGTATAGTCCACAGGGACTCCTACGAGCAGTACTTC.

The chain combines TRBV12-3 or TRBV12-4 with TRBJ2-7; a weak D match, TRBD1 (5 bases). The CDR3 has 12 residues. V gave up 7 bases and J gave up 5 bases, with 12 bases separating them. The CDR3 sequence: CASTLIGDEQYF. CDR3 bases: TGTGCCAGCACTCTCATAGGGGACGAGCAGTACTTC.

This chain joins TRBV5-1 and TRBJ2-2; 10 nucleotides agree with TRBD2. Germline CDR1 SGHRS, CDR2 YFSETQ. This CDR3 is 17 amino acids long. V shed 4 bases, J shed 6 bases, and the junction held 12 bases outside the gene matches. The CDR3 sequence is CASSPRPSGGSSGELFF. In DNA, the CDR3 is TGCGCCAGCAGCCCCCGACCTAGCGGGGGATCGTCCGGGGAGCTGTTTTTT.

V usage is TRBV4-3 and J usage is TRBJ2-7; 12 bases fit TRBD2. With V trimmed by 3 bases and J by 4 bases, 7 bases remained unmatched. The CDR3 consists of 16 residues. CDR1 LGHNA and CDR2 YSLEER come from the germline V gene. The CDR3 DNA sequence: TGCGCCAGCAGCCAGGGACTAGCGGGCACTTCATACGAGCAGTACTTC. It specifies CASSQGLAGTSYEQYF.

V usage is TRBV7-2 and J usage is TRBJ1-1, with D possibly being TRBD1 (5 bases). V was trimmed by 5 bases and J by 2 bases, leaving 12 bases between them. CDR3 length equals 14 residues. Per the germline V gene, CDR1 is SGHTA and CDR2 is FQGNSA. The CDR3 DNA reads TGTGCCAGCAGCCTAGGGACGGGAAACACTGAAGCTTTCTTT. Translated: CASSLGTGNTEAFF.

This clone has more than one count but fewer than ten. The chain combines TRBV28 with TRBJ1-4; 10 bases are a match to TRBD1. After removal of 2 bases from V and 6 bases from J, the junction contained 3 bases not matched to a gene. Germline CDR1 is MDHEN and CDR2 is SYDVKM. CDR3 length: 15 residues. The DNA of the CDR3 is TGTGCCAGCAGTTTACCGGGACAGGGGCATGAAAAACTGTTTTTT. This sequence encodes CASSLPGQGHEKLFF.